The clone carrying this T cell receptor beta chain has at least ten counts. The data stem from a study of human T cells and chemical hapten exposure. Study information: TCR yields differed between samples (mainly from small differences in pooled library volume).

This CDR3 comprises 17 residues. Trimming took off 1 base at V and 2 bases at J, with 16 bases between the two ends. Germline lookup yields CDR1 LGHNA and CDR2 YSLEER. Total RNA was extracted from unfractionated whole blood. As the library was built, unique molecular identifiers were attached to individual cDNA molecules. In the original processing: Sample TCR counts, which ranged from about 20,000 to 700,000, had a median of around 96,000. TCRdb reanalysed the 5' RACE reads using MiXCR and keeps one entry per CDR3 protein. The V and J calls come from TCRdb's annotation, not from the publication. The profile covers around 140,000 distinct CDR3 sequences, with roughly 4.1% appearing a single time and 1.2% to 1.5% taken by the ten largest.

The chain couples TRBV4-3 to TRBJ2-3, with a possible D match to TRBD2 (5 bases). The receptor was derived from a female donor in good health. In DNA form, the CDR3 reads TGCGCCAGCAGCCAAGGTCCGGGATTTGCAATCACAGATACGCAGTATTTT. It yields the protein CASSQGPGFAITDTQYF.